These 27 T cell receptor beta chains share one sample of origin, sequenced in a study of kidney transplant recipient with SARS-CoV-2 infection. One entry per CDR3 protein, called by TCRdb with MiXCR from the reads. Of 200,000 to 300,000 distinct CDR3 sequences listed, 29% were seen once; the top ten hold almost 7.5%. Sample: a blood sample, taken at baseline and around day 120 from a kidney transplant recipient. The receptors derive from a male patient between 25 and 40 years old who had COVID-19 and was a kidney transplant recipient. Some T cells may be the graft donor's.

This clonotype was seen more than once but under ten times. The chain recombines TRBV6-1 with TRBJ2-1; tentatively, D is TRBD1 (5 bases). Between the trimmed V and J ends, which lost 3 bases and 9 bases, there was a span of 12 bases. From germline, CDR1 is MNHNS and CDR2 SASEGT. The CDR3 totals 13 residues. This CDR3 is CASSETQGTEQFF. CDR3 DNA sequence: TGTGCCAGCAGTGAGACCCAGGGTACTGAGCAGTTCTTC.

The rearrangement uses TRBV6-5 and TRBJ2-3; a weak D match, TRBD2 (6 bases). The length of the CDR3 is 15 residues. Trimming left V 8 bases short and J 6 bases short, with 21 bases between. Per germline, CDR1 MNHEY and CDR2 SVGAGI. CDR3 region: CASGDSGTIRDTQYF. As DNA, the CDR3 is TGTGCCAGCGGGGATAGCGGAACCATTCGGGATACGCAGTATTTT.

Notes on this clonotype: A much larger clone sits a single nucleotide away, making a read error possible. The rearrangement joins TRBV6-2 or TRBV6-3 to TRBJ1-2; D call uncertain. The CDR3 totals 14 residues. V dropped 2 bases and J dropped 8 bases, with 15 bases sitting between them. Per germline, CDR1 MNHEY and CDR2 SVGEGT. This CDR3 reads CASSYGRGIGGYTF. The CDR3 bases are TGTGCCAGCAGTTACGGCCGGGGAATCGGCGGCTACACCTTC.

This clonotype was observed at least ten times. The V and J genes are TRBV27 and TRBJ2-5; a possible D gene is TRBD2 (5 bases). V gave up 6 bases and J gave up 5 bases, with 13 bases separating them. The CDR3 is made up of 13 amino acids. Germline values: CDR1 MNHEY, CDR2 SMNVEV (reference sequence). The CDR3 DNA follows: TGTGCCAGCAGGCGTCGACTATGGGAGACCCAGTACTTC. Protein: CASRRRLWETQYF.

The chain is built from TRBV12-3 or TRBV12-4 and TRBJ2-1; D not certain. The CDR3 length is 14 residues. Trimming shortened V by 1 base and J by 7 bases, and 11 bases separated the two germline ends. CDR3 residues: CASSLDPDGNEQFF. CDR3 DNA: TGTGCCAGCAGTTTAGACCCAGATGGGAATGAGCAGTTCTTC.

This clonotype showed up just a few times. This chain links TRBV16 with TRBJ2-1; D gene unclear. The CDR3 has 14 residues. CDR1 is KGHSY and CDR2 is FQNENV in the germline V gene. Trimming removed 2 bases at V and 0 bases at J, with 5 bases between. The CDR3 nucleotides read TGTGCCAGCAGCCAAGCCACCTCCTACAATGAGCAGTTCTTC. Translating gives CASSQATSYNEQFF. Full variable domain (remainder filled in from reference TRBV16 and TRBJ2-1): GEEVAQTPKHLVRGEGQKAKLYCAPIKGHSYVFWYQQVLKNEFKFLISFQNENVFDETGMPKERFSAKCLPNSPCSLEIQATKLEDSAVYFCASSQATSYNEQFFGPGTRLTVL.

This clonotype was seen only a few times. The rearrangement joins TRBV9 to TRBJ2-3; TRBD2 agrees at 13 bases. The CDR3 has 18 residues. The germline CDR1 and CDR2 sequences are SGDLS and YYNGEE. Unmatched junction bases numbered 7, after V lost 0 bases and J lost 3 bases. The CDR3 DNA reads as TGTGCCAGCAGCGTAGGGACTAGCGGGAGTTTTTCTACAGATACGCAGTATTTT. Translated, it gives CASSVGTSGSFSTDTQYF.

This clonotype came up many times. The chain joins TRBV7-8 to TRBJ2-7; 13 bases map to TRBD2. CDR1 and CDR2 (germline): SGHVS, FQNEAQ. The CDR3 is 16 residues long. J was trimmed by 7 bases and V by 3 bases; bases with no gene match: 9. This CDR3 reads CASSFLGLAGSAEQYF. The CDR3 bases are TGTGCCAGCAGCTTCCTGGGACTAGCGGGGTCCGCGGAGCAGTACTTC.

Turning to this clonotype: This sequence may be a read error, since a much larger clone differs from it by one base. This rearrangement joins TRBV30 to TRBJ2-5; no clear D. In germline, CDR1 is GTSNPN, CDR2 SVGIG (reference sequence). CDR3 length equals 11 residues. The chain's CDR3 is CARSVLKTQYF. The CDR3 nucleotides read TGTGCCCGGAGTGTACTCAAGACCCAGTACTTC.

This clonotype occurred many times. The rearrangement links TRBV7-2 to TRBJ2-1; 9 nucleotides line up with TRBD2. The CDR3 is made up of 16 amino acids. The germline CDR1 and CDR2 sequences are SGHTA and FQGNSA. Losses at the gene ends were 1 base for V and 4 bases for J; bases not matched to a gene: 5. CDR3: CASSLVASGEYNEQFF. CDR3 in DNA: TGTGCCAGCAGCTTAGTCGCTAGCGGGGAGTACAATGAGCAGTTCTTC. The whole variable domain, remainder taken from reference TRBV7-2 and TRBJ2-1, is GAGVSQSPSNKVTEKGKDVELRCDPISGHTALYWYRQSLGQGLEFLIYFQGNSAPDKSGLPSDRFSAERTGGSVSTLTIQRTQQEDSAVYLCASSLVASGEYNEQFFGPGTRLTVL.

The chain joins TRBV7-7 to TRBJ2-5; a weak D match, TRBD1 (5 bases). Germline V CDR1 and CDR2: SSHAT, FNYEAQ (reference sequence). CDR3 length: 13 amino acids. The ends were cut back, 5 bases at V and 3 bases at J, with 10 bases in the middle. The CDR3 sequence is CASSTGDKETQYF. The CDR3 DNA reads TGTGCCAGCAGCACAGGAGACAAAGAGACCCAGTACTTC. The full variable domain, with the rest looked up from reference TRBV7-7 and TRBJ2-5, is GAGVSQSPRYKVTKRGQDVTLRCDPISSHATLYWYQQALGQGPEFLTYFNYEAQPDKSGLPSDRFSAERPEGSISTLTIQRTEQRDSAMYRCASSTGDKETQYFGPGTRLLVL.

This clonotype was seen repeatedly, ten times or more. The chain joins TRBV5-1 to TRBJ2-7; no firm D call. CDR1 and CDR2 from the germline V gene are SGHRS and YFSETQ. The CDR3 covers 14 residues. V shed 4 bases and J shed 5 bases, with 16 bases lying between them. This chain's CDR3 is CASSPGPANDEQYF. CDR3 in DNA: TGCGCCAGCAGCCCGGGCCCCGCGAACGACGAGCAGTACTTC.

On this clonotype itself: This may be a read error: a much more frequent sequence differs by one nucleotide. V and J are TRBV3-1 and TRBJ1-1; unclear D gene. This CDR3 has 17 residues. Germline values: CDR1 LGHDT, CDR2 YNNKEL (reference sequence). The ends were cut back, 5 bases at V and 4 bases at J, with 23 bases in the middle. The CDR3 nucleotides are TGTGCCAGCAGCGAGTACGCTCCCATTTCAATTCGCACTGAAGCTTTCTTT. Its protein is CASSEYAPISIRTEAFF.

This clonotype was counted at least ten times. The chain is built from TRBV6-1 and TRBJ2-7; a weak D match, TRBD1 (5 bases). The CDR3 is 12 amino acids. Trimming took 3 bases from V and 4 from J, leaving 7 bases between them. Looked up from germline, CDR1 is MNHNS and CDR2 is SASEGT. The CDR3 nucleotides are TGTGCCAGCAGTGAGAACAGGTACGAGCAGTACTTC. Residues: CASSENRYEQYF.

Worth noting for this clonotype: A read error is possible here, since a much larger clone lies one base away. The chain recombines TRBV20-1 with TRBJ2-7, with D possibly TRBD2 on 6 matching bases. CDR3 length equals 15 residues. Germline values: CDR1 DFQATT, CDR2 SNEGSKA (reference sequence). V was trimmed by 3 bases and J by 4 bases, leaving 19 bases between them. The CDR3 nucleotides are TGCAGTGCTAGGCCGGGACTCTGGCTGGGGTACGAGCAGTACTTC. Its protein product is CSARPGLWLGYEQYF.

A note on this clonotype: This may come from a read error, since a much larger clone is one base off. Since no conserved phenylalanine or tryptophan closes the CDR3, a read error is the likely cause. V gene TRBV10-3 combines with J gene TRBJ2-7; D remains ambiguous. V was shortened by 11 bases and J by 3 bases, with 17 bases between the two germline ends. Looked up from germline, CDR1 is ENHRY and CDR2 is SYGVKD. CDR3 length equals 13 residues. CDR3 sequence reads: CAARRGGDYEQYL. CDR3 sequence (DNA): TGTGCCGCCAGACGCGGTGGGGACTACGAGCAGTACCTC.

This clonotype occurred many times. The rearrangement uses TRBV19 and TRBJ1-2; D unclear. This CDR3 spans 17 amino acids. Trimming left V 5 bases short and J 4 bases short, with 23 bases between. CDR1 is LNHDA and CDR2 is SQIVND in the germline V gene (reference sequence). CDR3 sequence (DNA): TGTGCCAGTAGTGCCGGGGTGACAAATCGAAAGACCTATGGCTACACCTTC. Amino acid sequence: CASSAGVTNRKTYGYTF.

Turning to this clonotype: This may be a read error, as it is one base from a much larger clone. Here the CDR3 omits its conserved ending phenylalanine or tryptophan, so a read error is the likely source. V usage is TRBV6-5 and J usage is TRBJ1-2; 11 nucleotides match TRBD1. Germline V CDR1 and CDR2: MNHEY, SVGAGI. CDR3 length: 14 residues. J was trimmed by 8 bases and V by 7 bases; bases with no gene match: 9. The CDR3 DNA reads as TGTGCCAGCACTACCGGGACAGGGGGTATCGGCTACACCCTC. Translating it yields CASTTGTGGIGYTL.

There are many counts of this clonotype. This CDR3 is CASSEVIRDGKTYGYTF. Here the CDR3 DNA reads TGTGCCAGCAGCGAAGTAATCAGAGACGGAAAGACCTATGGCTACACCTTC. V is TRBV7-2 and J is TRBJ1-2; D unresolved. This CDR3 comprises 17 residues. The germline V and J ends were trimmed by 5 bases and 4 bases, with 23 bases remaining between them. The germline V gene encodes CDR1 SGHTA and CDR2 FQGNSA.

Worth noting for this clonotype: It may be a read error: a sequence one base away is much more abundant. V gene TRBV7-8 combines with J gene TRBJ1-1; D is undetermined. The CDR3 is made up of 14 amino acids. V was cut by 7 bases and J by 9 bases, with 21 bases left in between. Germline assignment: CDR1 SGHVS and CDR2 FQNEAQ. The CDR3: CASNFDTRTRKAFF. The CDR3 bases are TGTGCCAGCAACTTCGACACCCGAACTAGGAAAGCTTTCTTT.

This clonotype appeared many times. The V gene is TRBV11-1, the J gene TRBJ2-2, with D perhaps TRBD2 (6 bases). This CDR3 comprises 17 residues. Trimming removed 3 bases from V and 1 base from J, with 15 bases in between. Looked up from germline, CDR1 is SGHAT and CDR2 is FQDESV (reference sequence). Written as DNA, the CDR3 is TGTGCCAGCAGCTTGATGTTGTGGACTAAGAACACCGGGGAGCTGTTTTTT. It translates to CASSLMLWTKNTGELFF.

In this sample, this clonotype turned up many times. The CDR3 bases are TGTGCCAGCAGCTCCTTGGACAGGAATCCCTACGAGCAGTACTTC. Residues: CASSSLDRNPYEQYF. The chain has TRBV11-2 and TRBJ2-7; 7 positions match TRBD1. CDR3 length equals 15 residues. V shed 4 bases and J 2 bases; nucleotides not matched to a gene: 8. Germline-derived CDR1 and CDR2 are SGHAT and FQNNGV.

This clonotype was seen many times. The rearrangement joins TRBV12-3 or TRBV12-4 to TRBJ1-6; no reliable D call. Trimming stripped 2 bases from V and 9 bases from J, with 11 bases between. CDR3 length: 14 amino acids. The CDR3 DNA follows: TGTGCCAGCAGTTTAAATGAGGGTAGTTCACCCCTCCACTTT. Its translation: CASSLNEGSSPLHF.

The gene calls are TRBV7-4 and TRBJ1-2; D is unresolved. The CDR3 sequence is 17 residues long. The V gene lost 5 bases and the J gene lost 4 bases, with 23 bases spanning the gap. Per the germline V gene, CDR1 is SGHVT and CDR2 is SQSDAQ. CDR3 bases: TGTGCCAGCAGCATTGAAACTTCAGCTCGAAAGACCTATGGCTACACCTTC. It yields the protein CASSIETSARKTYGYTF.

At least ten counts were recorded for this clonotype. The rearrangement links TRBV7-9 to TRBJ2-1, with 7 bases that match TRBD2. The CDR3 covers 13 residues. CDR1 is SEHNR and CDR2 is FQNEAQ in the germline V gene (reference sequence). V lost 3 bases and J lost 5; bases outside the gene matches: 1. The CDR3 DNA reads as TGTGCCAGCAGCTTGACTAGCAACAATGAGCAGTTCTTC. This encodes CASSLTSNNEQFF.

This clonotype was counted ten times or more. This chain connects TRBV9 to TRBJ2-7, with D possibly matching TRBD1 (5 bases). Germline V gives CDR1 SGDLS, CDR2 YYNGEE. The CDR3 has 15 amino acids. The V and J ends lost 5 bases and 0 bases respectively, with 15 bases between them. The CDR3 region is CASRAHRFSSYEQYF. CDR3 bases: TGTGCCAGCAGAGCCCACAGGTTTAGCTCCTACGAGCAGTACTTC.

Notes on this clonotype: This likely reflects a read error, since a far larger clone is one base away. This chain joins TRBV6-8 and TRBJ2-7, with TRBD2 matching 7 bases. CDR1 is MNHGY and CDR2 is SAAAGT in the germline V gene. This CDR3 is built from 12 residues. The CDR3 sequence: CASSSRRETQCF. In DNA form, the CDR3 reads TGTGCCAGCAGTTCCCGGCGGGAGACCCAGTGCTTC.